These T cell receptor beta chains were read from a single sample in a study of T-cell reconstitution after alpha-beta-depleted transplantation in children. TCRdb re-called the PCR reads with MiXCR, one entry per CDR3 protein. The table lists 250,000 to 350,000 distinct CDR3 sequences, about 10% of them singletons. The sample here was PBMCs from the stem cell graft donor, taken from the stem cell graft. The receptors were gathered from a human donor who donated a stem cell graft to a child with SCID. The CDR3 runs from the conserved cysteine through the conserved F or W. Each record gives: clone size, V gene, J gene, D gene, CDR3 DNA, CDR3 protein. D genes are given only for firm matches. Not every row has a clone size; where given, it reads once, few, many or a size class.

abundance: many; v_gene: TRBV12-3/TRBV12-4; j_gene: TRBJ2-1; d_gene: -; CDR3nt: TGTGCCAGCAGTCAGGGACCTAATGAGCAGTTCTTC; CDR3aa: CASSQGPNEQFF
abundance: many; v_gene: TRBV6-1; j_gene: TRBJ2-3; d_gene: -; CDR3nt: TGTGCCAGCAGAACTGGGGGTAGCACAGATACGCAGTATTTT; CDR3aa: CASRTGGSTDTQYF
abundance: -; v_gene: TRBV5-1; j_gene: TRBJ2-1; d_gene: -; CDR3nt: TGCGCCTGTACCCACACGTCCTCGGTCAATGAGCAGTTCTTC; CDR3aa: CACTHTSSVNEQFF
abundance: -; v_gene: TRBV12-3/TRBV12-4; j_gene: TRBJ1-2; d_gene: -; CDR3nt: TGTGCCAGCAGTTTAGAAACCTCCTTTGGCTACACCTTC; CDR3aa: CASSLETSFGYTF
abundance: few; v_gene: TRBV10-3; j_gene: TRBJ1-1; d_gene: -; CDR3nt: TGTGCCATCACCCAGTCGGGAGCCACTGAAGCTTTCTTT; CDR3aa: CAITQSGATEAFF
abundance: many; v_gene: TRBV11-2; j_gene: TRBJ2-1; d_gene: TRBD2; CDR3nt: TGTGCCAGCAGCTTCCGAACGGGACTAGCGGGGGGGAGCTCCTACAATGAGCAGTTCTTC; CDR3aa: CASSFRTGLAGGSSYNEQFF
abundance: few; v_gene: TRBV20-1; j_gene: TRBJ2-5; d_gene: -; CDR3nt: TGCAGTGCTAGGGGACCTGCCGATCTTGGGAGGGAGACCCAGTACTTC; CDR3aa: CSARGPADLGRETQYF
abundance: -; v_gene: TRBV7-6; j_gene: TRBJ2-3; d_gene: -; CDR3nt: TGTGCCAGCAGCGCGGCAAGCCCTAGGGTCTTACTCACAGATACGCAGTATTTT; CDR3aa: CASSAASPRVLLTDTQYF
abundance: -; v_gene: TRBV12-3/TRBV12-4; j_gene: TRBJ2-5; d_gene: TRBD2; CDR3nt: TGTGCCAGCAGCCGAGGTGGGACTAGCGCGCCCAAAGAGACCCAGTACTTC; CDR3aa: CASSRGGTSAPKETQYF
abundance: many; v_gene: TRBV10-2; j_gene: TRBJ2-7; d_gene: TRBD2; CDR3nt: TGCGCCAGCAGTACTAGCGGGGTACACTACGAGCAGTACTTC; CDR3aa: CASSTSGVHYEQYF
abundance: few; v_gene: TRBV5-1; j_gene: TRBJ2-3; d_gene: -; CDR3nt: TGCGCCAGCAGCCCGCTACTCGTCACAGATACGCAGTATTTT; CDR3aa: CASSPLLVTDTQYF
abundance: few; v_gene: TRBV11-1; j_gene: TRBJ2-1; d_gene: TRBD2; CDR3nt: TGTGCCAGCAGCTTAGGGACCGGGGGGGGGCCCTACAATGAGCAGTTCTTC; CDR3aa: CASSLGTGGGPYNEQFF
abundance: -; v_gene: TRBV3-1; j_gene: TRBJ1-5; d_gene: -; CDR3nt: TGTGCCAGCGGCCAAGATGACGGGGTAAATCAGCCCCAGCATTTT; CDR3aa: CASGQDDGVNQPQHF
abundance: -; v_gene: TRBV5-5; j_gene: TRBJ2-1; d_gene: -; CDR3nt: TGTGCCAGCAGCTTGTCTCAGCTCAATGAGCAGTTCTTC; CDR3aa: CASSLSQLNEQFF
abundance: -; v_gene: TRBV6-5; j_gene: TRBJ2-2; d_gene: TRBD1; CDR3nt: TGTGCCAGCAGTTCCCCGGGACAGGGTTACACCGGGGAGCTGTTTTTT; CDR3aa: CASSSPGQGYTGELFF
abundance: -; v_gene: TRBV9; j_gene: TRBJ2-3; d_gene: -; CDR3nt: TGTGCCAGCAGCGTAGTCCCCGAACGAGATACGCAGTATTTT; CDR3aa: CASSVVPERDTQYF
abundance: many; v_gene: TRBV7-2; j_gene: TRBJ1-4; d_gene: -; CDR3nt: TGTGCCAGCAGCTTATCCCAGGCCCAAGAAAAACTGTTTTTT; CDR3aa: CASSLSQAQEKLFF
abundance: few; v_gene: TRBV12-3/TRBV12-4; j_gene: TRBJ2-3; d_gene: TRBD2; CDR3nt: TGTGCCAGCAGTTTTGGTGGGGGGGCAGATACGCAGTATTTT; CDR3aa: CASSFGGGADTQYF
abundance: -; v_gene: TRBV7-9; j_gene: TRBJ2-7; d_gene: TRBD1; CDR3nt: TGTGCCAGCAGCTTAGCGGGGACAGGGAGAACCTACGAGCAGTACTTC; CDR3aa: CASSLAGTGRTYEQYF
abundance: few; v_gene: TRBV7-2; j_gene: TRBJ1-1; d_gene: -; CDR3nt: TGTGCCAGCAGCCTAGGGCTCGGTGAAGCTTTCTTT; CDR3aa: CASSLGLGEAFF
abundance: -; v_gene: TRBV20-1; j_gene: TRBJ1-3; d_gene: TRBD1; CDR3nt: TGCAGTGCTGCCGGGACAGGGGGCGGGTATGGAAACACCATATATTTT; CDR3aa: CSAAGTGGGYGNTIYF
abundance: many; v_gene: TRBV15; j_gene: TRBJ1-5; d_gene: TRBD1; CDR3nt: TGTGCCACCAAAAGGGAAGGGGGCGGCAATCAGCCCCAGCATTTT; CDR3aa: CATKREGGGNQPQHF
abundance: -; v_gene: TRBV9; j_gene: TRBJ2-1; d_gene: TRBD2; CDR3nt: TGTGCCAGCAGCGCGCTCTGGGCTAGCGGGTGTATGGATGAGCAGTTCTTC; CDR3aa: CASSALWASGCMDEQFF
abundance: -; v_gene: TRBV20-1; j_gene: TRBJ2-3; d_gene: TRBD2; CDR3nt: TGCAGTGCGAAAGCTAGCGGGGGAATAAGCACAGATACGCAGTATTTT; CDR3aa: CSAKASGGISTDTQYF
abundance: few; v_gene: TRBV3-1; j_gene: TRBJ2-1; d_gene: -; CDR3nt: TGTGCCAGCAGCCAAGACAGTGTCTCCTACAATGAGCAGTTCTTC; CDR3aa: CASSQDSVSYNEQFF
abundance: many; v_gene: TRBV6-4; j_gene: TRBJ2-1; d_gene: -; CDR3nt: TGTGCCAGCACAACGGGCAATGAGCAGTTCTTC; CDR3aa: CASTTGNEQFF
abundance: few; v_gene: TRBV19; j_gene: TRBJ2-2; d_gene: -; CDR3nt: TGTGCCAGTAGTACCTTCGTTAAGGAGCTGTTTTTT; CDR3aa: CASSTFVKELFF
abundance: few; v_gene: TRBV9; j_gene: TRBJ2-1; d_gene: -; CDR3nt: TGTGCCAGCAGCGTGGAACAGGGAGTATCCAATGAGCAGTTCTTC; CDR3aa: CASSVEQGVSNEQFF
abundance: many; v_gene: TRBV5-1; j_gene: TRBJ1-5; d_gene: -; CDR3nt: TGCGCCAGCAGCCCCGGACTCAACGTCGGGAATCAGCCCCAGCATTTT; CDR3aa: CASSPGLNVGNQPQHF
abundance: many; v_gene: TRBV12-3/TRBV12-4; j_gene: TRBJ1-1; d_gene: -; CDR3nt: TGTGCCAGCAGTTTAGTAGTGGGGAACACTGAAGCTTTCTTT; CDR3aa: CASSLVVGNTEAFF
abundance: many; v_gene: TRBV12-3/TRBV12-4; j_gene: TRBJ1-2; d_gene: TRBD1; CDR3nt: TGTGCCAGCAGTGGGGAGAGGACAGGGTTCGGCTATGGCTACACCTTC; CDR3aa: CASSGERTGFGYGYTF
abundance: few; v_gene: TRBV12-3/TRBV12-4; j_gene: TRBJ1-5; d_gene: TRBD1; CDR3nt: TGTGCCAGCAGTTTAAGGACAGGGGGCATTCAGCCCCAGCATTTT; CDR3aa: CASSLRTGGIQPQHF
abundance: -; v_gene: TRBV2; j_gene: TRBJ1-5; d_gene: -; CDR3nt: TGTGCCAGCCTCGGTAGGGGGAATCAGCCCCAGCATTTT; CDR3aa: CASLGRGNQPQHF